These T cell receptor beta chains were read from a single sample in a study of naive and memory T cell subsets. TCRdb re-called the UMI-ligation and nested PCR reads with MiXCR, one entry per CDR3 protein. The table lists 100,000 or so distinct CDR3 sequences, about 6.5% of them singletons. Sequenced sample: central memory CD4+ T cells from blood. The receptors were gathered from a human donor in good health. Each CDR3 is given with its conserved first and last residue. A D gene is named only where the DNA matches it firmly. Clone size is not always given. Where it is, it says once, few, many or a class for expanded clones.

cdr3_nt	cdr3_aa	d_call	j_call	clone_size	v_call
TGTGCCAGCAGCTTACGGCGTTGGCTAGCGAACACCGGGGAGCTGTTTTTT	CASSLRRWLANTGELFF	.	TRBJ2-2	.	TRBV7-2
TGTGCCAGCAGTTTCAGAGGGGTGGTTGAAGCTTTCTTT	CASSFRGVVEAFF	.	TRBJ1-1	many	TRBV12-3/TRBV12-4
TGTGCCAGCAGTTACAAACCGGGACAACCAAAGGGGGAGACCCAGTACTTC	CASSYKPGQPKGETQYF	.	TRBJ2-5	many	TRBV6-2/TRBV6-3
TGTGCCAGCAGCTTAGTTCCAGTAAAGAGCTCCTACGAGCAGTACTTC	CASSLVPVKSSYEQYF	.	TRBJ2-7	.	TRBV7-2
TGTGCCAGCAGCGTGGGCGGGACAGGCCGCTCTGGAAACACCATATATTTT	CASSVGGTGRSGNTIYF	TRBD1	TRBJ1-3	many	TRBV9
TGTGCCAGTAAGGGTCAGGGAGGATGGGGTGGAGCCAAAAACATTCAGTACTTC	CASKGQGGWGGAKNIQYF	.	TRBJ2-4	.	TRBV19
TGTGCCAGCAGACCACTAGCGGGGCCTTTCAATGAGCAGTTCTTC	CASRPLAGPFNEQFF	TRBD2	TRBJ2-1	.	TRBV12-3/TRBV12-4
TGTGCCAGCAGCTTTGAAGGATCCAGCAATCAGCCCCAGCATTTT	CASSFEGSSNQPQHF	.	TRBJ1-5	many	TRBV7-9
TGTGCCAGCAGTGAGGGGAGAGACAATTCACCCCTCCACTTT	CASSEGRDNSPLHF	.	TRBJ1-6	many	TRBV6-1
TGCGCCAGCAGCCAAGGACAGCGAGCTAATTCACCCCTCCACTTT	CASSQGQRANSPLHF	.	TRBJ1-6	many	TRBV4-3
TGTGCCAGTAGTATAATGGTGGACAGGGTCGATTCACCCCTCCACTTT	CASSIMVDRVDSPLHF	TRBD1	TRBJ1-6	few	TRBV19
TGCAGTGCTAGTCGGGAAATCTCCTACGAGCAGTACTTC	CSASREISYEQYF	.	TRBJ2-7	many	TRBV20-1
TGTGCCAGCAGCGCCGGTGGTTACTCCTACAATGAGCAGTTCTTC	CASSAGGYSYNEQFF	.	TRBJ2-1	.	TRBV9
TGTGCCAGCAGCGGAACGGGGGGCTACACCTTC	CASSGTGGYTF	.	TRBJ1-2	.	TRBV5-4
TGCAGTGCAGAGCGACAGGGTTTAGCCAAAAACATTCAGTACTTC	CSAERQGLAKNIQYF	TRBD1	TRBJ2-4	many	TRBV20-1
TGTGCCAGCAGCCGTGGGGTGAACACTGAAGCTTTCTTT	CASSRGVNTEAFF	.	TRBJ1-1	many	TRBV3-1
TGTGCCAGCAGGGGGGGAAACCAAGAGACCCAGTACTTC	CASRGGNQETQYF	.	TRBJ2-5	many	TRBV12-3/TRBV12-4
TGCGCCAGCAGCCAAGAAAGGGCTTATCCGAACACTGAAGCTTTCTTT	CASSQERAYPNTEAFF	.	TRBJ1-1	many	TRBV4-1
TGTGCCAGCAGCTTAGCCGGACGGGGCCTGGGCACTGAAGCTTTCTTT	CASSLAGRGLGTEAFF	.	TRBJ1-1	many	TRBV7-2